The next 13 T cell receptor beta chains were all read from a single sample in a study of blood T cell repertoires in COVID-19. TCRdb keeps only in-frame clones here, not all; method: immunoSEQ multiplex PCR. This table holds 310,000 or so clones, around 86% found once. Sequences were obtained from peripheral blood. Receptor source: a man aged 45-65 years with active or convalescent COVID-19.

This clone occurred a few times. The same CDR3 also results from other DNA sequences found in this sample. V gene TRBV7-2 combines with J gene TRBJ1-1, with 7 bases fitting TRBD1. There are 14 residues in the CDR3. V lost 5 bases, J lost 1 base, and 4 bases stayed unmatched. The germline CDR1 and CDR2 sequences are SGHTA and FQGNSA. CDR3 loop: CASSPGTANTEAFF. DNA for the CDR3: TGTGCCAGCAGCCCCGGGACAGCGAACACTGAAGCTTTCTTT. The full variable domain, in which reference TRBV7-2 and TRBJ1-1 provide the parts outside the CDR3, is GAGVSQSPSNKVTEKGKDVELRCDPISGHTALYWYRQSLGQGLEFLIYFQGNSAPDKSGLPSDRFSAERTGGSVSTLTIQRTQQEDSAVYLCASSPGTANTEAFFGQGTRLTVV.

This chain connects TRBV5-1 to TRBJ2-5; 10 bases are a match to TRBD1. The germline CDR1 and CDR2 sequences are SGHRS and YFSETQ. The CDR3 length is 14 residues. V gave up 4 bases and J gave up 3 bases; unmatched junction bases: 3. CDR3 sequence (DNA): TGCGCCAGCAGCATCGGGACAGGGGAAGAGACCCAGTACTTC. This translates into CASSIGTGEETQYF.

The chain is built from TRBV7-2 and TRBJ2-1, with D possibly being TRBD2 (6 bases). The CDR3 extends over 15 amino acids. Germline-derived CDR1 and CDR2 are SGHTA and FQGNSA. V was pared by 5 bases and J by 4 bases, with 15 bases between. DNA for the CDR3: TGTGCCAGCAGCCTCAGTGGGGGGATATACAATGAGCAGTTCTTC. It translates to CASSLSGGIYNEQFF.

The chain is built from TRBV4-2 and TRBJ1-4, with TRBD1 matching over 8 bases. The germline V gene has CDR1 LGHNA and CDR2 YNFKEQ. This CDR3 is built from 15 residues. The J segment lost 4 bases and the V segment lost 2 bases, leaving 3 bases of the junction unmatched. CDR3 protein: CASSQPDRDNEKLFF. Here the CDR3 DNA reads TGTGCCAGCAGCCAACCGGACAGGGATAATGAAAAACTGTTTTTT.

The rearrangement joins TRBV28 to TRBJ1-4; no clear D gene. The CDR3 extends over 14 amino acids. Trimming left V 11 bases short and J 0 bases short, with 13 bases between. The germline gives CDR1 MDHEN, CDR2 SYDVKM. DNA of the CDR3: TGTGCCTGCCGCGGCGCGGCAACTAATGAAAAACTGTTTTTT. Translation: CACRGAATNEKLFF.

The rearrangement joins TRBV27 to TRBJ1-3; D unclear. The germline V gene has CDR1 MNHEY and CDR2 SMNVEV (reference sequence). V lost 4 bases to trimming and J lost 2 bases, with 9 bases between them. The CDR3 covers 14 residues. The CDR3 loop is CASSSSLAGNTIYF. The CDR3 region has the DNA TGTGCCAGCAGTTCTTCTTTAGCTGGAAACACCATATATTTT.

The chain has TRBV7-9 and TRBJ2-5; no reliable D call. With 0 bases removed from V and 1 base from J, the gap between germline ends came to 12 bases. In germline, CDR1 is SEHNR, CDR2 FQNEAQ (reference sequence). This CDR3 spans 16 amino acids. CDR3 loop: CASSLAVSDPQETQYF. In DNA, the CDR3 is TGTGCCAGCAGCTTAGCGGTGTCAGATCCCCAAGAGACCCAGTACTTC.

The chain carries TRBV30 and TRBJ2-3; 11 nucleotides align to TRBD2. The V segment lost 5 bases and the J segment 2 bases; nucleotides outside the gene matches: 3. The CDR3 is 14 amino acids. Germline V gene lookup returns CDR1 GTSNPN and CDR2 SVGIG (reference sequence). For the CDR3, the DNA is TGTGCCTGGGGACTAGCGGGCCCCACAGATACGCAGTATTTT. It codes for CAWGLAGPTDTQYF.

The rearrangement joins TRBV7-3 to TRBJ2-3; the match to TRBD1 covers 7 bases. V trimming: 5 bases; J trimming: 1 base; junction bases outside the gene matches: 3. This CDR3 contains 14 residues. In germline, CDR1 is SGHTA, CDR2 FQGTGA. CDR3 DNA: TGTGCCAGCAGCCCCGGACAGGGCACAGATACGCAGTATTTT. Its translation is CASSPGQGTDTQYF.

This chain connects TRBV27 to TRBJ2-1; 12 bases fit TRBD2. The CDR3 is made up of 18 amino acids. Germline lookup yields CDR1 MNHEY and CDR2 SMNVEV (reference sequence). V lost 1 base and J lost 3; bases outside the gene matches: 7. The CDR3: CASSLFPGLAGFYNEQFF. The CDR3 DNA follows: TGTGCCAGCAGTTTATTCCCGGGACTAGCGGGCTTCTACAATGAGCAGTTCTTC.

The chain uses TRBV28 and TRBJ2-7, with 7 bases lining up with TRBD1. The CDR3 covers 13 residues. V was clipped by 8 bases and J by 1 base; unmatched bases: 5. Germline CDR1 MDHEN, CDR2 SYDVKM. The CDR3 reads CASSWTGSYEQYF. In DNA form, the CDR3 reads TGTGCCAGCTCCTGGACAGGATCCTACGAGCAGTACTTC.

This chain uses TRBV5-1 with TRBJ2-2; TRBD1 aligns across 8 bases. V shed 2 bases and J 1 base; nucleotides not matched to a gene: 4. Germline-derived CDR1 and CDR2 are SGHRS and YFSETQ. The CDR3 length is 16 residues. CDR3 residues: CASSFTGTGNTGELFF. The CDR3 DNA reads as TGCGCCAGCAGCTTTACCGGGACAGGGAACACCGGGGAGCTGTTTTTT. The variable domain in full, with the rest retrieved from reference TRBV5-1 and TRBJ2-2, is KAGVTQTPRYLIKTRGQQVTLSCSPISGHRSVSWYQQTPGQGLQFLFEYFSETQRNKGNFPGRFSGRQFSNSRSEMNVSTLELGDSALYLCASSFTGTGNTGELFFGEGSRLTVL.

The chain uses TRBV30 and TRBJ1-2; D ambiguous. Germline CDR1 and CDR2: GTSNPN and SVGIG (reference sequence). This CDR3 is built from 15 residues. V lost 0 bases and J lost 2, with 13 bases in between. DNA for the CDR3: TGTGCCTGGAGTGTACCCAGACATTTAAACTATGGCTACACCTTC. Its protein product is CAWSVPRHLNYGYTF.